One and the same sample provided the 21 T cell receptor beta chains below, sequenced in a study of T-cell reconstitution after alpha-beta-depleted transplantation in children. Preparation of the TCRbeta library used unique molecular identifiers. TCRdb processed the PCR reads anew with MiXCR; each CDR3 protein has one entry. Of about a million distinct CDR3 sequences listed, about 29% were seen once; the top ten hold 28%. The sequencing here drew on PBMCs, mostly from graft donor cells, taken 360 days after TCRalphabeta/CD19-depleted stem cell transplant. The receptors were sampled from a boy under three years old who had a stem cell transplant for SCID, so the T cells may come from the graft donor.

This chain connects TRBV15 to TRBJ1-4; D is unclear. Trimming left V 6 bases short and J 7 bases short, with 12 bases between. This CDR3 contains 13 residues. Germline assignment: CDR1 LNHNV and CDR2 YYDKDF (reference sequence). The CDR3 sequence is CATSFPGREKLFF. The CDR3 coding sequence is TGTGCCACCAGTTTCCCAGGTCGTGAAAAACTGTTTTTT.

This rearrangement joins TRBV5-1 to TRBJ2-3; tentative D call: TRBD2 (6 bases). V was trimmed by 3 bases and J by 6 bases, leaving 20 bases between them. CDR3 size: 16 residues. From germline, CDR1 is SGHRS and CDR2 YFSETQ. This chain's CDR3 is CASSWGWLAGKDTQYF. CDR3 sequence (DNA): TGCGCCAGCAGCTGGGGGTGGCTTGCGGGGAAGGATACGCAGTATTTT.

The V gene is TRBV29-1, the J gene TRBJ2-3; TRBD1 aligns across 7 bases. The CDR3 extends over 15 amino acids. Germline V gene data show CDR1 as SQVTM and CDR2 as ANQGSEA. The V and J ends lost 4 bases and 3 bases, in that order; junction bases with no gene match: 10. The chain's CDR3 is CSVVRRQGVTDTQYF. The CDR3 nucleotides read TGCAGCGTTGTTCGGCGGCAGGGGGTAACAGATACGCAGTATTTT.

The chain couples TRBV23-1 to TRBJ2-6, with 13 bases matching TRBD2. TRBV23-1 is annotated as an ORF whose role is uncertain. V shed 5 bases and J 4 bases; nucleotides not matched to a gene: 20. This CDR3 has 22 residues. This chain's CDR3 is CASSTIWGELAGGPEGANVLTF. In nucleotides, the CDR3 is TGCGCCAGCAGTACTATATGGGGAGAACTAGCGGGGGGGCCGGAAGGGGCCAACGTCCTGACTTTC.

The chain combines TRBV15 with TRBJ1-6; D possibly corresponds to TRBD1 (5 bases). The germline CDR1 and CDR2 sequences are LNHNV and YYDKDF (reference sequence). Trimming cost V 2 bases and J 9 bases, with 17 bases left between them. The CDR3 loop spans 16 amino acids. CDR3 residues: CATSRLLGGGSSPLHF. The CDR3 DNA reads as TGTGCCACCAGCAGACTCCTGGGGGGTGGGAGTTCACCCCTCCACTTT.

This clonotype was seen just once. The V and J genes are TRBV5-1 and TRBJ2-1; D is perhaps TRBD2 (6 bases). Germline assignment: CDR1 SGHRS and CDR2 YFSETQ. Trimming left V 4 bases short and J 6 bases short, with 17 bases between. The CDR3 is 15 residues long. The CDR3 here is CASSPRTTIPNEQFF. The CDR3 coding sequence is TGCGCCAGCAGCCCCCGGACTACTATTCCCAATGAGCAGTTCTTC.

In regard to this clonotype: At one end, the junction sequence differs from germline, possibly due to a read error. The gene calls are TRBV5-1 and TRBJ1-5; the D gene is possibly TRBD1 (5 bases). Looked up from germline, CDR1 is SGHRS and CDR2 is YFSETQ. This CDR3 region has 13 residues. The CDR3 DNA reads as TGCGACAGCAGCTTGGGGGACCTGCAGCCCCAGCATTTT. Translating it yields CDSSLGDLQPQHF.

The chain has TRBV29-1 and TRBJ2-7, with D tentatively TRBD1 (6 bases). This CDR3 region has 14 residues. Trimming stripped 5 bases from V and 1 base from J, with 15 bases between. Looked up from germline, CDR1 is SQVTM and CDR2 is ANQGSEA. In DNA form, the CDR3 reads TGCAGCGTTATGGGGGCTTTCCAATCCTACGAGCAGTACTTC. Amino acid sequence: CSVMGAFQSYEQYF.

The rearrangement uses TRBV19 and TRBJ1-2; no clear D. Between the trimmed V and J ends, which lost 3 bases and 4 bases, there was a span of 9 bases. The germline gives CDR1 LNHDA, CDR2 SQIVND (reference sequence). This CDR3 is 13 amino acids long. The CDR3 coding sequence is TGTGCCAGTAGTATTGCGGAGGTCTATGGCTACACCTTC. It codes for CASSIAEVYGYTF.

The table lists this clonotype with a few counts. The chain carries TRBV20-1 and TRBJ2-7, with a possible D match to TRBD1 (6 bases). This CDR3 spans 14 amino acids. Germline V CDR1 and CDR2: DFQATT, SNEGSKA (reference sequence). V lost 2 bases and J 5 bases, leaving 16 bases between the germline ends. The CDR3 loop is CSARPPRGRNEQYF. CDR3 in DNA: TGCAGTGCTAGACCCCCCAGGGGTAGGAACGAGCAGTACTTC.

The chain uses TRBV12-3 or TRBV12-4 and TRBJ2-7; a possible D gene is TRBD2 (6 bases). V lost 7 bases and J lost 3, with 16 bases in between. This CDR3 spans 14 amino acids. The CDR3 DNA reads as TGTGCCAGCACTCCCCGGGGGTTGTTCTACGAGCAGTACTTC. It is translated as CASTPRGLFYEQYF.

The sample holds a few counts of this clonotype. The CDR3 DNA is TGTGCCAGCAGCCCCTGGGGTCCAAAACTCAACAATGAGCAGTTCTTC. Translated: CASSPWGPKLNNEQFF. V is TRBV11-2 and J is TRBJ2-1, with D hard to call. V lost 5 bases, J lost 5 bases, and 19 bases lay in between. CDR1 and CDR2 (germline): SGHAT, FQNNGV. This CDR3 spans 16 amino acids.

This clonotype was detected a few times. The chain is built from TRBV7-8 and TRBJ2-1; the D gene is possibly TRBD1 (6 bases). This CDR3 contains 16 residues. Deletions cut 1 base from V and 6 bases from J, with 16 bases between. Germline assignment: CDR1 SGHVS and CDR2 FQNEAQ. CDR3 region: CASSLDQGSFGNEQFF. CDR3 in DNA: TGTGCCAGCAGCTTAGATCAGGGGTCCTTCGGCAATGAGCAGTTCTTC.

The CDR3 nucleotides read TGTGCCAGCGGTCGGGACAGGGGCTCCTACGAGCAGTACTTC. Its translation: CASGRDRGSYEQYF. The chain uses TRBV6-1 and TRBJ2-7, with 10 bases fitting TRBD1. The CDR3 length is 14 residues. Per the germline V gene, CDR1 is MNHNS and CDR2 is SASEGT. Trimming took 8 bases from V and 0 from J; bases not matched to a gene: 4.

Here the CDR3 reads CASSYSDRGGGYTF. The CDR3 region has the DNA TGTGCCAGCAGTTACTCGGACAGGGGTGGTGGCTACACCTTC. The chain recombines TRBV6-5 with TRBJ1-2; 9 bases agree with TRBD1. J was trimmed by 7 bases and V by 0 bases; bases with no gene match: 3. CDR1 MNHEY and CDR2 SVGAGI come from the germline V gene. The CDR3 is 14 residues long.

The CDR3, as DNA: TGCAGTGCTTCAACCTTTGGACAGGAGGTTTACAATGAGCAGTTCTTC. It codes for CSASTFGQEVYNEQFF. The chain carries TRBV20-1 and TRBJ2-1, with 7 bases fitting TRBD1. Trimming took 5 bases from V and 4 from J; bases not matched to a gene: 14. The CDR3 spans 16 residues. From germline, CDR1 is DFQATT and CDR2 SNEGSKA (reference sequence).

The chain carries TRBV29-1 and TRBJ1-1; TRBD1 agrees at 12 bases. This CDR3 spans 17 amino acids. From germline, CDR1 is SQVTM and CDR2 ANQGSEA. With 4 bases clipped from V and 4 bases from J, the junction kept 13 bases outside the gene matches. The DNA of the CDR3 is TGCAGCGTTGTGAGTTTCGGGACAGGGGGCTCGGGCACTGAAGCTTTCTTT. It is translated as CSVVSFGTGGSGTEAFF.

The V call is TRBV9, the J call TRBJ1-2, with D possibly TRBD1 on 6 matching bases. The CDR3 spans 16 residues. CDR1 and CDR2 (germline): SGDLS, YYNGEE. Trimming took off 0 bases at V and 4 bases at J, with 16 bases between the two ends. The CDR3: CASSVDPGTIGYGYTF. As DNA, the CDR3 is TGTGCCAGCAGCGTAGACCCCGGGACAATCGGCTATGGCTACACCTTC. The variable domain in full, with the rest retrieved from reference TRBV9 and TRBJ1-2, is DSGVTQTPKHLITATGQRVTLRCSPRSGDLSVYWYQQSLDQGLQFLIQYYNGEERAKGNILERFSAQQFPDLHSELNLSSLELGDSALYFCASSVDPGTIGYGYTFGSGTRLTVV.

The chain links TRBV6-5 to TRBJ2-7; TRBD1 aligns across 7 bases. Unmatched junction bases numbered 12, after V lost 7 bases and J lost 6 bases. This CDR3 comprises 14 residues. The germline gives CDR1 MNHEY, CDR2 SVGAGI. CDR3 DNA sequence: TGTGCCAGCAAGCCGGGACAGCCACGAGCCGAGCAGTACTTC. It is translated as CASKPGQPRAEQYF.

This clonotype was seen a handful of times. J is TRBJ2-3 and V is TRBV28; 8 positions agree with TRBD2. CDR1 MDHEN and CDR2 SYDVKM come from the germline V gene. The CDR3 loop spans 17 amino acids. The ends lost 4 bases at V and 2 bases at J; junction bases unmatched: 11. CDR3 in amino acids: CASSSGRGGPVTDTQYF. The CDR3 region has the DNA TGTGCCAGCAGTTCTGGTCGGGGGGGCCCCGTCACAGATACGCAGTATTTT.

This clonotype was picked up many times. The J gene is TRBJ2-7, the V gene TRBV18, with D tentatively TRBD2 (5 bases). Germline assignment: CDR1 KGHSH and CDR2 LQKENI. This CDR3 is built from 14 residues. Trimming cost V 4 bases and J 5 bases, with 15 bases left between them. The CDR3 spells CASSRRGLSDEQYF. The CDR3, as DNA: TGTGCCAGCTCACGGAGAGGACTCTCGGACGAGCAGTACTTC.